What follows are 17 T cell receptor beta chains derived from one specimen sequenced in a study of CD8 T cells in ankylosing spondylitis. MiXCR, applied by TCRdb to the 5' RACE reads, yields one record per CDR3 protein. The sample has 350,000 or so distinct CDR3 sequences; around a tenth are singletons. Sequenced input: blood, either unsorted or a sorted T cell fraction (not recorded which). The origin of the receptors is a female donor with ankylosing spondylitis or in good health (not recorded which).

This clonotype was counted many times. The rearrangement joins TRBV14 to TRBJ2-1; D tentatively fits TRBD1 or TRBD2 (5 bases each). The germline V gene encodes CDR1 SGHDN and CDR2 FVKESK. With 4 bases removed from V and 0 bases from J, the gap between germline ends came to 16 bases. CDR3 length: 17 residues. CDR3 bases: TGTGCCAGCAGCCCCACCTCCGGGGCAGCCTCCTACAATGAGCAGTTCTTC. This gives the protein CASSPTSGAASYNEQFF.

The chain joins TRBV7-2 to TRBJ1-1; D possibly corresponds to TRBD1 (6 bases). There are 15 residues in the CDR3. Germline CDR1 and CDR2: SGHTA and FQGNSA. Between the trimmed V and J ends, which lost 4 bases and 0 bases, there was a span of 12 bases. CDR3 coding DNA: TGTGCCAGCAGCTCAGTAAGGGGGGTGAACACTGAAGCTTTCTTT. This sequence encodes CASSSVRGVNTEAFF.

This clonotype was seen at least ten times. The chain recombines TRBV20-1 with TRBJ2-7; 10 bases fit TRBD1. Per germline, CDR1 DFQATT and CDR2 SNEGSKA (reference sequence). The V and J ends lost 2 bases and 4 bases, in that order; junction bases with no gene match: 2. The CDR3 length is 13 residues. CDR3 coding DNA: TGCAGTGCTAGAACGGGACAGGGGTACGAGCAGTACTTC. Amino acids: CSARTGQGYEQYF.

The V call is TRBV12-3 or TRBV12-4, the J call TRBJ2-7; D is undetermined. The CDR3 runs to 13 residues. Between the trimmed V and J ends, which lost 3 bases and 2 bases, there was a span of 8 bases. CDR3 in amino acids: CASSFGSPYEQYF. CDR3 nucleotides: TGTGCCAGCAGTTTCGGCAGCCCCTACGAGCAGTACTTC.

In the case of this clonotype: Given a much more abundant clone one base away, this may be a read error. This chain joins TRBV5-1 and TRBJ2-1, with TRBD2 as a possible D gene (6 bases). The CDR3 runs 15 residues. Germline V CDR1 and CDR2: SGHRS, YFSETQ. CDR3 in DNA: TGCGCCCGCAGCTTGGACGGGAGCGCCTACAATGAGCAGTTCTTC. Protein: CARSLDGSAYNEQFF.

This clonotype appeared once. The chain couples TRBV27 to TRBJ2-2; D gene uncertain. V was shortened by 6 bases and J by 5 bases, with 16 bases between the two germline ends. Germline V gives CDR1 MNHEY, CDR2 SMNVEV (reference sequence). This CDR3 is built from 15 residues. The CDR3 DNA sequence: TGTGCCAGCAGCCCATCCTGGGTAGCAACCGGGGAGCTGTTTTTT. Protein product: CASSPSWVATGELFF.

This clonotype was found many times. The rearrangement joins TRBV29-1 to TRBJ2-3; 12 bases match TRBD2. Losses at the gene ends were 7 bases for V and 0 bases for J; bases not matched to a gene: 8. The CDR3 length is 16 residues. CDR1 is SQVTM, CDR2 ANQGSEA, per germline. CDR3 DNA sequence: TGCAGCGCCTCCGGGACTAGCGGGTGGAGCACAGATACGCAGTATTTT. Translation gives CSASGTSGWSTDTQYF.

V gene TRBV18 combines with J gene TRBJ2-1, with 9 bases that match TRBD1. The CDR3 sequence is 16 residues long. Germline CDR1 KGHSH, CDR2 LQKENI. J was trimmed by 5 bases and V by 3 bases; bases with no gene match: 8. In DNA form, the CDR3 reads TGTGCCAGCTCACCGTTGTGGGACAGGGCCAACAATGAGCAGTTCTTC. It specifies CASSPLWDRANNEQFF. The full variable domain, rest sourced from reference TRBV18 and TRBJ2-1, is NAGVMQNPRHLVRRRGQEARLRCSPMKGHSHVYWYRQLPEEGLKFMVYLQKENIIDESGMPKERFSAEFPKEGPSILRIQQVVRGDSAAYFCASSPLWDRANNEQFFGPGTRLTVL.

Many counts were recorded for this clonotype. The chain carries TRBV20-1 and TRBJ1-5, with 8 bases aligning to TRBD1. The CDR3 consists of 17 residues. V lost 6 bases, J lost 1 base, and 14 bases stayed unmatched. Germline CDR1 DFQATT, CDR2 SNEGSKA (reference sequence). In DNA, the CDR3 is TGCAGTGCCCCGAAGGACAGGGTGGCCGGGAGCAATCAGCCCCAGCATTTT. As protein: CSAPKDRVAGSNQPQHF.

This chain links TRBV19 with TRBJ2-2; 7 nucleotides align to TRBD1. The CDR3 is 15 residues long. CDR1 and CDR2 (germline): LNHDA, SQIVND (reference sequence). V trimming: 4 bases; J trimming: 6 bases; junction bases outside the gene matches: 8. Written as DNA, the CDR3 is TGTGCCAGTAGTACCCGACAGGGTGGAGCCGGGGAGCTGTTTTTT. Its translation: CASSTRQGGAGELFF.

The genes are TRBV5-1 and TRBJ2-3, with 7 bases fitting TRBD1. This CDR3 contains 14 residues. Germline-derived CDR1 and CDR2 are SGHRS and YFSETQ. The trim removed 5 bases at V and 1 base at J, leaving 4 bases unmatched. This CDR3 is CASSRDRRTDTQYF. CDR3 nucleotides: TGCGCCAGCAGTAGGGACAGACGCACAGATACGCAGTATTTT. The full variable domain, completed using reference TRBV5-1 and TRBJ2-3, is KAGVTQTPRYLIKTRGQQVTLSCSPISGHRSVSWYQQTPGQGLQFLFEYFSETQRNKGNFPGRFSGRQFSNSRSEMNVSTLELGDSALYLCASSRDRRTDTQYFGPGTRLTVL.

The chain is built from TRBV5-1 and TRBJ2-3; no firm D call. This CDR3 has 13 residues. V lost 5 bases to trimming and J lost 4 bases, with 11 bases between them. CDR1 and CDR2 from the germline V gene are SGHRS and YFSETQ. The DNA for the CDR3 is TGCGCCAGCAGAAGGGTCGATTCAGATACGCAGTATTTT. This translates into CASRRVDSDTQYF.

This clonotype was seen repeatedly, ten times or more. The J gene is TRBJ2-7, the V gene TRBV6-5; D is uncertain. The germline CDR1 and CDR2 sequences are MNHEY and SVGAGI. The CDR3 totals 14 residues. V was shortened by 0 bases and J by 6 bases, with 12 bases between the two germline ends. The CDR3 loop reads CASSYSMPLPEQYF. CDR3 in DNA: TGTGCCAGCAGTTACTCGATGCCCCTCCCCGAGCAGTACTTC.

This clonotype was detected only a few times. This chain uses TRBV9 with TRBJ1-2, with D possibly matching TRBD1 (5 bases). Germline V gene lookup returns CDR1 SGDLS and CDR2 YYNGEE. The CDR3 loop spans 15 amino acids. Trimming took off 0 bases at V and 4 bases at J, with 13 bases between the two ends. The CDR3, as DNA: TGTGCCAGCAGCGTAGAGAGTGGGGCACTCTATGGCTACACCTTC. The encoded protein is CASSVESGALYGYTF.

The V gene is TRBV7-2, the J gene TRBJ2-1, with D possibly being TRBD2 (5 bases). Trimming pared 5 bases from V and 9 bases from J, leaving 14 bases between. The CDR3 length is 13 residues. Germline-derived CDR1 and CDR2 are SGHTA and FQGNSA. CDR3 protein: CASSLDPRGEQFF. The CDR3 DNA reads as TGTGCCAGCAGCCTAGATCCCCGGGGTGAGCAGTTCTTC.

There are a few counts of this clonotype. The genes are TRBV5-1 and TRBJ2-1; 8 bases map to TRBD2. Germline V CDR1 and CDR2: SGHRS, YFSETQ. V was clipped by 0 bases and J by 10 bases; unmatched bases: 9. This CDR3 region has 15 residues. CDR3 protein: CASSLDGGDIREQFF. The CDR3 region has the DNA TGCGCCAGCAGCTTGGACGGGGGGGACATTAGGGAGCAGTTCTTC.

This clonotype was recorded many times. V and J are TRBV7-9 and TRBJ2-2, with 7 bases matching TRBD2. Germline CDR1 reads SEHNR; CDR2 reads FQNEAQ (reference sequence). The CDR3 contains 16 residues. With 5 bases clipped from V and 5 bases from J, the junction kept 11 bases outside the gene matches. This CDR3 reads CASSPYPGTKTGELFF. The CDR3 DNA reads TGTGCCAGCAGCCCCTATCCGGGGACTAAGACCGGGGAGCTGTTTTTT.